These 28 T cell receptor beta chains were sequenced from one sample in a study of T-cell memory formation after mild COVID-19. One entry per CDR3 protein results from TCRdb running MiXCR on the 5' RACE reads. The profile shows about 350,000 distinct CDR3 sequences, 12% to 15% of them singletons. Sequencing used PBMCs or a T cell subset sorted from them (not recorded which). The receptors stem from a young man who had mild COVID-19 (a few samples of this study predate the infection). Cell type and time point are not known.

The table lists this clonotype with a few counts. Here the CDR3 reads CSARPGGSPLHF. Written as DNA, the CDR3 is TGCAGTGCTAGACCGGGCGGGTCACCCCTCCACTTT. The J gene is TRBJ1-6, the V gene TRBV20-1; D gene ambiguous. CDR1 is DFQATT, CDR2 SNEGSKA, per germline (reference sequence). The CDR3 has 12 residues. Trimming cost V 2 bases and J 10 bases, with 9 bases left between them.

The table lists this clonotype with a few counts. CDR3 amino acids: CASSWQGEDEQYF. For the CDR3, the DNA is TGTGCCAGCAGTTGGCAGGGTGAGGACGAGCAGTACTTC. The chain employs TRBV6-6 and TRBJ2-7; D is possibly TRBD1 (5 bases). Trimming left V 4 bases short and J 5 bases short, with 12 bases between. Germline CDR1 reads MNHNY; CDR2 reads SVGAGI (reference sequence). There are 13 residues in the CDR3.

The V and J genes are TRBV20-1 and TRBJ1-6; 8 bases line up with TRBD1. The CDR3 has 15 residues. Trimming took 0 bases from V and 8 from J; bases not matched to a gene: 6. Germline V gives CDR1 DFQATT, CDR2 SNEGSKA (reference sequence). CDR3 nucleotides: TGCAGTGCTAGAGATCTCCGGACAGGGCATTCACCCCTCCACTTT. It specifies CSARDLRTGHSPLHF.

This clonotype was detected a few times. The chain combines TRBV19 with TRBJ2-1; possibly TRBD1 for D (6 bases). CDR1 is LNHDA and CDR2 is SQIVND in the germline V gene (reference sequence). CDR3 length: 16 amino acids. Trimming took off 5 bases at V and 2 bases at J, with 16 bases between the two ends. CDR3: CASSLWTADAYNEQFF. CDR3 coding DNA: TGTGCCAGTAGTCTATGGACAGCGGATGCCTACAATGAGCAGTTCTTC. The whole variable domain, remainder taken from reference TRBV19 and TRBJ2-1, is DGGITQSPKYLFRKEGQNVTLSCEQNLNHDAMYWYRQDPGQGLRLIYYSQIVNDFQKGDIAEGYSVSREKKESFPLTVTSAQKNPTAFYLCASSLWTADAYNEQFFGPGTRLTVL.

The CDR3 is CASSQAGTGGAFF. Written as DNA, the CDR3 is TGTGCCAGCAGCCAGGCTGGGACGGGAGGAGCTTTCTTT. The chain carries TRBV3-1 and TRBJ1-1, with D perhaps matching TRBD1 (5 bases). Looked up from germline, CDR1 is LGHDT and CDR2 is YNNKEL (reference sequence). V was shortened by 3 bases and J by 10 bases, with 15 bases between the two germline ends. CDR3 length equals 13 residues.

This chain links TRBV4-3 with TRBJ2-7; 12 bases are a match to TRBD2. CDR1 is LGHNA and CDR2 is YSLEER in the germline V gene. With V trimmed by 4 bases and J by 5 bases, 6 bases remained unmatched. CDR3 size: 15 residues. CDR3 coding DNA: TGCGCCAGCAGCCTCACCGGGACTAGCGGGCACGAGCAGTACTTC. Translation gives CASSLTGTSGHEQYF.

This clonotype came up many times. The genes are TRBV18 and TRBJ2-7; the D gene is possibly TRBD1 (6 bases). The CDR3 is 14 amino acids. Germline loops: CDR1 KGHSH, CDR2 LQKENI. V lost 0 bases, J lost 3 bases, and 9 bases lay in between. This chain's CDR3 is CASSPPPGDYEQYF. The CDR3 region has the DNA TGTGCCAGCTCACCACCTCCAGGGGACTACGAGCAGTACTTC.

The chain uses TRBV6-6 and TRBJ1-1; tentative D call: TRBD1 (5 bases). Germline V CDR1 and CDR2: MNHNY, SVGAGI (reference sequence). The CDR3 length is 17 residues. V lost 6 bases and J 0 bases, leaving 20 bases between the germline ends. CDR3 sequence reads: CASRGGPTGLMNTEAFF. For the CDR3, the DNA is TGTGCCAGCAGGGGAGGTCCCACAGGCCTTATGAACACTGAAGCTTTCTTT.

In its sample, this clonotype was seen a few times. The chain joins TRBV5-5 to TRBJ2-5; TRBD1 matches 8 bases. CDR1 SGHKS and CDR2 YYEKEE come from the germline V gene (reference sequence). This CDR3 is built from 16 residues. The junction had 11 bases not matched to a gene; V was cut back by 3 bases and J by 4 bases. In nucleotides, the CDR3 is TGTGCCAGCAGCTCCATCCCGGCAGGGGGCACAGAGACCCAGTACTTC. Protein sequence: CASSSIPAGGTETQYF.

The rearrangement links TRBV5-1 to TRBJ2-5; the match to TRBD1 covers 7 bases. Per germline, CDR1 SGHRS and CDR2 YFSETQ. The CDR3 is made up of 15 amino acids. V lost 2 bases and J lost 3; bases outside the gene matches: 7. CDR3 DNA sequence: TGCGCCAGCAGCTTTGAGGGGGCTCCAGAAGAGACCCAGTACTTC. Translation: CASSFEGAPEETQYF.

This clonotype was seen ten or more times. J is TRBJ2-3 and V is TRBV7-3, with a weak D call TRBD2 (5 bases). V dropped 2 bases and J dropped 3 bases, with 15 bases sitting between them. The germline gives CDR1 SGHTA, CDR2 FQGTGA. The CDR3 length is 16 residues. The CDR3 bases are TGTGCCAGCAGCTTAGGACGGCGAGGGCGAACAGATACGCAGTATTTT. As protein: CASSLGRRGRTDTQYF.

V usage is TRBV5-5 and J usage is TRBJ1-6; D is possibly TRBD1 (6 bases). Trimming removed 7 bases at V and 6 bases at J, with 20 bases between. This CDR3 comprises 16 residues. Germline V gene sequence: CDR1 SGHKS, CDR2 YYEKEE (reference sequence). CDR3 nucleotides: TGTGCCAGCGCTCGATATCCGGGGGCGTCTAATTCACCCCTCCACTTT. This codes for CASARYPGASNSPLHF.

This clonotype has a handful of counts. The chain combines TRBV4-1 with TRBJ1-5; D is perhaps TRBD1 (5 bases). The V and J ends lost 3 bases and 4 bases respectively, with 10 bases between them. Germline-derived CDR1 and CDR2 are MGHRA and YSYEKL. The CDR3 is 14 amino acids. The CDR3 protein is CASSQYQGNQPQHF. The DNA of the CDR3 is TGCGCCAGCAGCCAGTACCAGGGTAATCAGCCCCAGCATTTT.

This clonotype was detected ten times or more. The J gene is TRBJ2-3, the V gene TRBV11-2; TRBD2 aligns across 8 bases. Trimming at V came to 5 bases and at J to 0 bases, leaving 10 bases not matched to a gene. The CDR3 sequence is 17 residues long. Germline V gives CDR1 SGHAT, CDR2 FQNNGV. CDR3 loop: CASSPFPGGSSTDTQYF. As DNA, the CDR3 is TGTGCCAGCAGCCCTTTTCCGGGGGGGTCTAGCACAGATACGCAGTATTTT.

V and J are TRBV6-2 or TRBV6-3 and TRBJ2-7; 8 positions agree with TRBD2. Germline assignment: CDR1 MNHEY and CDR2 SVGEGT. This CDR3 is 14 amino acids long. The V segment lost 6 bases and the J segment 1 base; nucleotides outside the gene matches: 5. Here the CDR3 reads CASRGSGESYEQYF. CDR3 nucleotide sequence: TGTGCCAGCAGAGGTAGCGGGGAGTCCTACGAGCAGTACTTC.

The chain links TRBV29-1 to TRBJ2-5; 8 bases map to TRBD2. With 5 bases clipped from V and 1 base from J, the junction kept 6 bases outside the gene matches. This CDR3 comprises 14 residues. CDR1 SQVTM and CDR2 ANQGSEA come from the germline V gene. The CDR3 loop is CSVQRGPSQETQYF. CDR3 nucleotide sequence: TGCAGCGTTCAGCGGGGGCCCAGCCAAGAGACCCAGTACTTC.

In this sample, this clonotype turned up once. J is TRBJ2-7 and V is TRBV9; a weak D match, TRBD1 (6 bases). CDR1 SGDLS and CDR2 YYNGEE come from the germline V gene. The CDR3 covers 16 residues. Trimming shortened V by 1 base and J by 4 bases, and 18 bases separated the two germline ends. Here the CDR3 reads CASSVRPRDKKYEQYF. DNA for the CDR3: TGTGCCAGCAGCGTAAGACCACGGGACAAGAAATACGAGCAGTACTTC.

This clonotype was recorded many times. The chain joins TRBV20-1 to TRBJ1-1; 10 bases are a match to TRBD1. V dropped 6 bases and J dropped 4; count of bases not matched to a gene: 5. This CDR3 has 13 residues. Germline CDR1 and CDR2: DFQATT and SNEGSKA (reference sequence). DNA for the CDR3: TGCAGTGCCCTTCGGACAGGGGGCACTGAAGCTTTCTTT. Protein product: CSALRTGGTEAFF.

This clonotype was seen only a few times. The genes are TRBV29-1 and TRBJ2-5; no reliable D call. The CDR3 is 13 amino acids. Germline CDR1 SQVTM, CDR2 ANQGSEA. V was pared by 3 bases and J by 0 bases, with 8 bases between. The chain's CDR3 is CSVDREYQETQYF. DNA of the CDR3: TGCAGCGTTGACAGAGAGTACCAAGAGACCCAGTACTTC.

This chain uses TRBV4-1 with TRBJ2-3; TRBD2 aligns across 8 bases. Looked up from germline, CDR1 is MGHRA and CDR2 is YSYEKL. The CDR3 runs to 15 residues. With V trimmed by 4 bases and J by 1 base, 4 bases remained unmatched. The DNA for the CDR3 is TGCGCCAGCAGCCCGGGGGGGTATGGCACAGATACGCAGTATTTT. It yields the protein CASSPGGYGTDTQYF.

The chain links TRBV5-1 to TRBJ1-5, with D possibly being TRBD1 (5 bases). The length of the CDR3 is 15 residues. The ends were cut back, 3 bases at V and 5 bases at J, with 15 bases in the middle. The germline V gene encodes CDR1 SGHRS and CDR2 YFSETQ. This chain's CDR3 is CASSYLGRDDQPQHF. DNA for the CDR3: TGCGCCAGCAGCTACCTGGGCAGGGACGATCAGCCCCAGCATTTT.

This clonotype appeared a few times. The J gene is TRBJ1-5, the V gene TRBV6-2 or TRBV6-3; 8 positions agree with TRBD1. Germline CDR1 MNHEY, CDR2 SVGEGT. After removal of 3 bases from V and 7 bases from J, the junction contained 5 bases not matched to a gene. The CDR3 extends over 14 amino acids. The CDR3, as DNA: TGTGCCAGCAGTTATGGAGGACAGGGCCAGCCCCAGCATTTT. This sequence encodes CASSYGGQGQPQHF.

This clonotype was detected only a few times. The genes are TRBV5-1 and TRBJ2-1; D gene ambiguous. V was shortened by 7 bases and J by 0 bases, with 8 bases between the two germline ends. CDR1 and CDR2 (germline): SGHRS, YFSETQ. The CDR3 has 13 amino acids. CDR3 bases: TGCGCCAGCGGCAGTGACTCCTACAATGAGCAGTTCTTC. Its translation is CASGSDSYNEQFF.

The table lists this clonotype with a few counts. V and J are TRBV19 and TRBJ1-5; 7 nucleotides match TRBD1. The V gene end was trimmed by 6 bases and the J gene end by 0 bases; junction bases not matched to a gene: 5. CDR3 length equals 15 residues. The germline V gene encodes CDR1 LNHDA and CDR2 SQIVND (reference sequence). CDR3 in amino acids: CASSIGQVSNQPQHF. The CDR3 DNA sequence: TGTGCCAGTAGCATTGGACAGGTTAGCAATCAGCCCCAGCATTTT.

The table lists this clonotype with many counts. The chain employs TRBV7-6 and TRBJ2-7, with D hard to call. Germline V gives CDR1 SGHVS, CDR2 FNYEAQ. CDR3 length: 14 amino acids. V gave up 2 bases and J gave up 0 bases, with 8 bases separating them. Here the CDR3 DNA reads TGTGCCAGCAGCTTAAGAAGCCACTCCTACGAGCAGTACTTC. Protein product: CASSLRSHSYEQYF.

The gene calls are TRBV9 and TRBJ1-3; tentative D call: TRBD1 (5 bases). CDR3 length: 16 amino acids. Germline V gives CDR1 SGDLS, CDR2 YYNGEE. V gave up 4 bases and J gave up 0 bases, with 14 bases separating them. CDR3 nucleotides: TGTGCCAGCAGCATCCGACAGCTTTCCTCTGGAAACACCATATATTTT. This sequence encodes CASSIRQLSSGNTIYF. The whole variable domain, filled in from reference TRBV9 and TRBJ1-3, reads DSGVTQTPKHLITATGQRVTLRCSPRSGDLSVYWYQQSLDQGLQFLIQYYNGEERAKGNILERFSAQQFPDLHSELNLSSLELGDSALYFCASSIRQLSSGNTIYFGEGSWLTVV.

The chain combines TRBV12-3 or TRBV12-4 with TRBJ1-5; D uncertain. The CDR3 spans 15 residues. Trimming shortened V by 4 bases and J by 5 bases, and 15 bases separated the two germline ends. This chain's CDR3 is CASSSRGNGYQPQHF. DNA of the CDR3: TGTGCCAGCAGTTCCCGAGGAAACGGATATCAGCCCCAGCATTTT.

This clonotype was seen many times. The chain carries TRBV4-1 and TRBJ2-3, with TRBD2 matching 7 bases. Germline assignment: CDR1 MGHRA and CDR2 YSYEKL. The J segment lost 6 bases and the V segment lost 0 bases, leaving 6 bases of the junction unmatched. This CDR3 comprises 15 residues. Written as DNA, the CDR3 is TGCGCCAGCAGCCAAGAATTGACTAGCCAGGATACGCAGTATTTT. It specifies CASSQELTSQDTQYF.